The entry below describes one TCR beta chain. This record comes from a study of cytomegalovirus exposure and HLA in healthy donors. The PCR contained 60 Vbeta and 13 Jbeta primers. The data were produced by immunoSEQ multiplex PCR, yet TCRdb's version contains in-frame clones alone and is incomplete. The sample yields tens of thousands of clones, roughly 79% seen once. The CDR3 extends over 15 amino acids. In germline, CDR1 is LNHDA, CDR2 SQIVND (reference sequence). Trimming removed 7 bases from V and 1 base from J; junction bases left unmatched: 9. The chain recombines TRBV19 with TRBJ2-7; 8 positions agree with TRBD1. The TCR sequence derives from a man in his forties in good health and CMV-seronegative. The material sequenced was PBMCs. CDR3 in amino acids: CASTPGQAGSYEQYF. The DNA for the CDR3 is TGTGCCAGTACCCCGGGACAGGCCGGGTCCTACGAGCAGTACTTC.